These 27 T cell receptor beta chains share one sample of origin, sequenced in a study of Tregs in tolerant kidney transplant recipients. Method: immunoSEQ multiplex PCR; TCRdb's copy keeps in-frame clones and lacks some. The sample has some 250,000 clones, 80% to 85% seen once. The sequencing input was CD4+ T cells from blood. The receptors originated from a human donor in good health.

J is TRBJ1-1 and V is TRBV7-9, with D unresolved. The ends were cut back, 1 base at V and 1 base at J, with 13 bases in the middle. The CDR3 length is 16 residues. Germline CDR1 reads SEHNR; CDR2 reads FQNEAQ (reference sequence). CDR3 DNA sequence: TGTGCCAGCAGCTTAGACGGTACAATCCCGAACACTGAAGCTTTCTTT. Its translation is CASSLDGTIPNTEAFF.

This clone is a singleton in its sample. This rearrangement joins TRBV5-4 to TRBJ2-1, with no clear D. Germline assignment: CDR1 SGHNT and CDR2 YYREEE (reference sequence). V was trimmed by 4 bases and J by 5 bases, leaving 16 bases between them. The CDR3 is 15 amino acids. Here the CDR3 reads CASSTDPRSDNEQFF. The CDR3 region has the DNA TGTGCCAGCAGCACCGACCCCCGTTCCGACAATGAGCAGTTCTTC.

The V call is TRBV19, the J call TRBJ1-1, with 7 bases that match TRBD1. The CDR3 is made up of 15 amino acids. The V segment lost 6 bases and the J segment 5 bases; nucleotides outside the gene matches: 12. Germline V gene data show CDR1 as LNHDA and CDR2 as SQIVND (reference sequence). For the CDR3, the DNA is TGTGCCAGTAGCTTCAGGGGGGGGAGGAAAACTGAAGCTTTCTTT. This sequence encodes CASSFRGGRKTEAFF. The whole variable domain, remainder taken from reference TRBV19 and TRBJ1-1, is DGGITQSPKYLFRKEGQNVTLSCEQNLNHDAMYWYRQDPGQGLRLIYYSQIVNDFQKGDIAEGYSVSREKKESFPLTVTSAQKNPTAFYLCASSFRGGRKTEAFFGQGTRLTVV.

The V gene is TRBV7-2, the J gene TRBJ2-1; perhaps TRBD2 as D (5 bases). The V end was cut by 6 bases, the J end by 0 bases, with 12 bases between. The CDR3 covers 15 residues. Looked up from germline, CDR1 is SGHTA and CDR2 is FQGNSA. The CDR3, as DNA: TGTGCCAGCAGTCGAGGGCTGAGCTCCTACAATGAGCAGTTCTTC. Translated: CASSRGLSSYNEQFF.

This sequence joins TRBV5-5 and TRBJ2-7; D is undetermined. Deletions cut 4 bases from V and 1 base from J, with 18 bases between. The CDR3 is made up of 16 amino acids. CDR1 and CDR2 (germline): SGHKS, YYEKEE (reference sequence). The CDR3 loop is CASSGTVRFKSYEQYF. CDR3 DNA sequence: TGTGCCAGCAGCGGAACCGTCCGGTTCAAGTCCTACGAGCAGTACTTC.

This chain connects TRBV11-1 to TRBJ2-2; D possibly uses TRBD1 or TRBD2 (5 bases each). The CDR3 runs 15 residues. V was shortened by 6 bases and J by 6 bases, with 17 bases between the two germline ends. Germline values: CDR1 SGHAT, CDR2 FQDESV (reference sequence). CDR3 protein: CASSYGTSLPGELFF. DNA of the CDR3: TGTGCCAGCAGTTACGGGACCAGCCTACCCGGGGAGCTGTTTTTT. Complete variable domain (other parts from reference TRBV11-1 and TRBJ2-2): EAEVAQSPRYKITEKSQAVAFWCDPISGHATLYWYRQILGQGPELLVQFQDESVVDDSQLPKDRFSAERLKGVDSTLKIQPAELGDSAMYLCASSYGTSLPGELFFGEGSRLTVL.

The chain joins TRBV19 to TRBJ2-7, with no clear D. Germline assignment: CDR1 LNHDA and CDR2 SQIVND (reference sequence). Trimming pared 3 bases from V and 2 bases from J, leaving 8 bases between. This CDR3 spans 13 amino acids. The CDR3 DNA follows: TGTGCCAGTAGTATGAAGGGCGCCTACGAGCAGTACTTC. Translating it yields CASSMKGAYEQYF.

J is TRBJ2-7 and V is TRBV15, with a weak D call TRBD1 (5 bases). V was trimmed by 5 bases and J by 5 bases, leaving 19 bases between them. Germline CDR1 LNHNV, CDR2 YYDKDF (reference sequence). The CDR3 loop spans 15 amino acids. The CDR3: CATSQLVETDDEQYF. CDR3 DNA sequence: TGTGCCACCAGCCAGCTAGTGGAGACAGACGACGAGCAGTACTTC.

The genes are TRBV5-1 and TRBJ2-1; possibly TRBD2 for D (5 bases). The CDR3 is 15 amino acids. Germline CDR1 SGHRS, CDR2 YFSETQ. The V gene lost 1 base and the J gene lost 0 bases, with 8 bases spanning the gap. CDR3 coding DNA: TGCGCCAGCAGCTTGCCGGGGAGCTCCTACAATGAGCAGTTCTTC. It translates to CASSLPGSSYNEQFF.

This clone has just one count. The chain joins TRBV7-9 to TRBJ2-2, with no clear D. CDR1 is SEHNR and CDR2 is FQNEAQ in the germline V gene (reference sequence). V was trimmed by 6 bases and J by 6 bases, leaving 17 bases between them. The CDR3 spans 15 residues. The CDR3 protein is CASRKSQDGSGELFF. Here the CDR3 DNA reads TGTGCCAGCAGGAAGTCCCAGGACGGGTCCGGGGAGCTGTTTTTT.

V usage is TRBV19 and J usage is TRBJ1-1; TRBD1 is a possible D gene (6 bases). The germline V gene encodes CDR1 LNHDA and CDR2 SQIVND (reference sequence). This CDR3 has 12 residues. Trimming cost V 7 bases and J 6 bases, with 12 bases left between them. The CDR3 DNA reads TGTGCCAGTACAGGGGACGGGGCTGAAGCTTTCTTT. Its translation is CASTGDGAEAFF.

This clone appeared a single time. The chain uses TRBV18 and TRBJ1-1; D might be TRBD1 (6 bases). Germline V CDR1 and CDR2: KGHSH, LQKENI. The germline V and J ends were trimmed by 3 bases and 7 bases, with 18 bases remaining between them. The CDR3 is made up of 15 amino acids. Written as DNA, the CDR3 is TGTGCCAGCTCACCGTCCAGGGGCAACTCGGGTGAAGCTTTCTTT. It specifies CASSPSRGNSGEAFF.

This chain joins TRBV7-8 and TRBJ1-2, with unresolved D. Trimming removed 6 bases at V and 2 bases at J, with 10 bases between. Germline-derived CDR1 and CDR2 are SGHVS and FQNEAQ. This CDR3 has 13 amino acids. In DNA form, the CDR3 reads TGTGCCAGCAGGTCCGACACGAACTATGGCTACACCTTC. Its protein product is CASRSDTNYGYTF.

This chain uses TRBV11-3 with TRBJ2-2; D is ambiguous. Germline V gene sequence: CDR1 SGHNT, CDR2 YENEEA. V shed 5 bases and J shed 0 bases, with 10 bases lying between them. The CDR3 consists of 15 residues. The CDR3 coding sequence is TGTGCCAGCAGCCCCCGGACGGCGAACACCGGGGAGCTGTTTTTT. Its protein product is CASSPRTANTGELFF.

The rearrangement links TRBV29-1 to TRBJ2-7; 13 bases fit TRBD2. V was pared by 6 bases and J by 5 bases, with 7 bases of the junction left unmatched. Germline V gives CDR1 SQVTM, CDR2 ANQGSEA. The CDR3 runs to 14 residues. CDR3 loop: CSVPGLAGAHEQYF. The CDR3 DNA reads TGCAGCGTGCCCGGACTAGCGGGAGCTCACGAGCAGTACTTC.

This sequence joins TRBV10-1 and TRBJ2-5; TRBD2 agrees at 10 bases. Germline-derived CDR1 and CDR2 are WNHNN and SYGVQD (reference sequence). With 6 bases clipped from V and 5 bases from J, the junction kept 6 bases outside the gene matches. This CDR3 region has 14 residues. The CDR3 sequence: CASSISGGPETQYF. The CDR3, as DNA: TGCGCCAGCAGCATTAGCGGGGGGCCGGAGACCCAGTACTTC.

This clone appeared a few times. The gene calls are TRBV5-1 and TRBJ2-1; 8 bases line up with TRBD2. The germline CDR1 and CDR2 sequences are SGHRS and YFSETQ. J gave up 2 bases and V 2 bases, and 0 bases lay outside the gene matches. The CDR3 consists of 14 residues. CDR3 nucleotide sequence: TGCGCCAGCAGCTTCGGGGGGGCCTACAATGAGCAGTTCTTC. Translated: CASSFGGAYNEQFF.

V usage is TRBV18 and J usage is TRBJ2-5; perhaps TRBD1 as D (5 bases). V was shortened by 2 bases and J by 1 base, with 8 bases between the two germline ends. The CDR3 spans 14 residues. Germline V gene sequence: CDR1 KGHSH, CDR2 LQKENI. CDR3 loop: CASSPSRAQETQYF. DNA of the CDR3: TGTGCCAGCTCACCATCCAGGGCCCAAGAGACCCAGTACTTC.

The chain carries TRBV6-5 and TRBJ1-1; TRBD1 matches at 9 bases. CDR3 size: 14 residues. Unmatched junction bases numbered 5, after V lost 5 bases and J lost 4 bases. Germline values: CDR1 MNHEY, CDR2 SVGAGI. The CDR3: CASSMDRGSTEAFF. As DNA, the CDR3 is TGTGCCAGCAGTATGGACAGGGGAAGCACTGAAGCTTTCTTT.

The V and J genes are TRBV5-1 and TRBJ1-1; D remains unclear. V was clipped by 3 bases and J by 0 bases, with 12 bases between them. Germline V gives CDR1 SGHRS, CDR2 YFSETQ. The CDR3 is 15 residues long. In DNA, the CDR3 is TGCGCCAGCAGCTCCACACCCAGTATGAACACTGAAGCTTTCTTT. Translation: CASSSTPSMNTEAFF.

Notes on this clone: At one end, the junction sequence differs from germline, possibly due to a read error. This rearrangement joins TRBV7-2 to TRBJ2-7; 8 bases fit TRBD1. Germline CDR1 and CDR2: SGHTA and FQGNSA. The length of the CDR3 is 14 residues. The CDR3 DNA follows: TGTGCCAGCAACTTACAGGGGGTTGGCTATGAGCAGTACTTC. It yields the protein CASNLQGVGYEQYF.

This clone was observed once. This rearrangement joins TRBV2 to TRBJ2-1; D tentatively fits TRBD1 or TRBD2 (5 bases each). Trimming shortened V by 6 bases and J by 10 bases, and 7 bases separated the two germline ends. The length of the CDR3 is 10 residues. Germline V gives CDR1 SNHLY, CDR2 FYNNEI. The CDR3 region is CASRWGEQFF. The CDR3 coding sequence is TGTGCCAGCAGATGGGGGGAGCAGTTCTTC.

The rearrangement links TRBV7-2 to TRBJ2-3, with 12 bases that match TRBD2. This CDR3 region has 16 residues. The V gene's germline CDR1 is SGHTA and CDR2 FQGNSA. With V trimmed by 5 bases and J by 3 bases, 6 bases remained unmatched. CDR3 protein: CASSRFLAGGTDTQYF. The CDR3, as DNA: TGTGCCAGCAGCAGATTCCTAGCGGGAGGGACAGATACGCAGTATTTT.

This chain connects TRBV13 to TRBJ2-4, with 10 nucleotides matching TRBD1. Germline V CDR1 and CDR2: PRHDT, FYEKMQ (reference sequence). The CDR3 length is 16 residues. The ends lost 4 bases at V and 2 bases at J; junction bases unmatched: 5. Written as DNA, the CDR3 is TGTGCCAGCAGCTACAGGACAGGGGGGACCAAAAACATTCAGTACTTC. Its translation is CASSYRTGGTKNIQYF.

This clone showed up just once. The CDR3 loop is CASSPAGSVEQYF. The CDR3 DNA reads as TGTGCCAGCTCACCCGCAGGGTCGGTCGAGCAGTACTTC. The chain carries TRBV18 and TRBJ2-7; a possible D gene is TRBD1 (5 bases). Trimming removed 3 bases from V and 6 bases from J, with 12 bases in between. CDR1 and CDR2 from the germline V gene are KGHSH and LQKENI. The CDR3 consists of 13 residues.

The table lists this clone with a few counts. The rearrangement links TRBV10-3 to TRBJ2-5; 12 bases map to TRBD2. The CDR3 runs 16 residues. Trimming cost V 0 bases and J 1 base; bases outside gene matches: 0. Germline values: CDR1 ENHRY, CDR2 SYGVKD. DNA for the CDR3: TGTGCCATCAGTGAGTCACTAGCGGGGGGCCAAGAGACCCAGTACTTC. It encodes CAISESLAGGQETQYF.

This sequence joins TRBV21-1 and TRBJ2-7. TRBV21-1 represents a pseudogene. This CDR3 region has 17 residues. The CDR3 protein is CASTQRGRDGSSYEQYF. As DNA, the CDR3 is TGTGCCAGCACCCAGAGGGGCCGGGACGGCAGCTCCTACGAGCAGTACTTC.